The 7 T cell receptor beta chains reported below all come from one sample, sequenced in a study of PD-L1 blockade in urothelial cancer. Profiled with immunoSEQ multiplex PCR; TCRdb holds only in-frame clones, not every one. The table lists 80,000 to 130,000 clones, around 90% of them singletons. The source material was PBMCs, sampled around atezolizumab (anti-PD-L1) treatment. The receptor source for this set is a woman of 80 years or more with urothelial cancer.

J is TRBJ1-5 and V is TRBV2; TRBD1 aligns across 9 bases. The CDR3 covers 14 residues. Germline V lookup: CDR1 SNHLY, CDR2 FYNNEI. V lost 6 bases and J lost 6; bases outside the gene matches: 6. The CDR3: CASSGTGSAQPQHF. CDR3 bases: TGTGCCAGCAGCGGGACAGGGTCGGCTCAGCCCCAGCATTTT.

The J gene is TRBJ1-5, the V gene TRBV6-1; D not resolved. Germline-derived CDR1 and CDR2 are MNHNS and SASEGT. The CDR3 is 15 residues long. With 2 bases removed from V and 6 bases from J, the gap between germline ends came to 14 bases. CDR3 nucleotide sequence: TGTGCCAGCAGTGAACTGACGGGGTCGGGTCAGCCCCAGCATTTT. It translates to CASSELTGSGQPQHF.

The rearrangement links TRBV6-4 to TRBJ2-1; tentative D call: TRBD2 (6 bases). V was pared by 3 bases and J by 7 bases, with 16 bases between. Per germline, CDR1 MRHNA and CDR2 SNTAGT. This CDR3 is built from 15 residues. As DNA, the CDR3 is TGTGCCAGCAGTGAGGATGGGGACTCGCCAAATGAGCAGTTCTTC. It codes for CASSEDGDSPNEQFF.

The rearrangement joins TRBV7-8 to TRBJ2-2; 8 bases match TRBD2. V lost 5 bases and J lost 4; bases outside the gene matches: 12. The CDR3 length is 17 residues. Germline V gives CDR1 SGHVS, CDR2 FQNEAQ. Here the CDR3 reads CASSPSPSGSSTGELFF. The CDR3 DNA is TGTGCCAGCAGCCCGAGTCCCAGCGGGAGTAGCACCGGGGAGCTGTTTTTT.

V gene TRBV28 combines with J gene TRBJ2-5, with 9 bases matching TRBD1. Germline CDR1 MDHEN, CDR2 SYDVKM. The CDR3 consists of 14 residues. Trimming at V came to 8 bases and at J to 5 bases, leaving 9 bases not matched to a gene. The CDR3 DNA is TGTGCCAGCGGAAACAGGGGGCTGAGGGAGACCCAGTACTTC. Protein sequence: CASGNRGLRETQYF.

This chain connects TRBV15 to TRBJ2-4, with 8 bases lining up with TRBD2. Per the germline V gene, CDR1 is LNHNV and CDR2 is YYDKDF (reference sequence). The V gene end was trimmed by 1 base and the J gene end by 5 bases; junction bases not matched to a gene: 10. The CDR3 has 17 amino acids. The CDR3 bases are TGTGCCACCAGCAGAGCCGCGGCGGGAGGCTCCGAAAACATTCAGTACTTC. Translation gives CATSRAAAGGSENIQYF.

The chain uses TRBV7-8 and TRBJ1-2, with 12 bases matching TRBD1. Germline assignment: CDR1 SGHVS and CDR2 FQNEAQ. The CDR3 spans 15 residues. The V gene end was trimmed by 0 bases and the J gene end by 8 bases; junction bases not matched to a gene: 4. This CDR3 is CASSLAGQGARGYTF. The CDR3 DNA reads TGTGCCAGCAGCTTAGCGGGACAGGGGGCGAGGGGCTACACCTTC.